One and the same sample provided the 27 T cell receptor beta chains below, sequenced in a study of T cell repertoires in cytomegalovirus infection. These receptors' antigens are unknown. TCRdb reprocessed the reads with MiXCR, giving one entry per CDR3 protein. The sample holds about 700,000 distinct CDR3 sequences; 33% are singletons and the top ten take about 20%. The sequencing here drew on cultured PBMCs, taken from culture after CMV antigen stimulation. These receptors came from a human donor in good health (CMV status not recorded). Some clones in this sample may be carry-over from other donors' samples.

This clonotype came up a few times. The chain recombines TRBV19 with TRBJ1-6; perhaps TRBD1 as D (6 bases). The CDR3 is 15 residues long. V lost 6 bases, J lost 8 bases, and 17 bases lay in between. The germline gives CDR1 LNHDA, CDR2 SQIVND (reference sequence). Written as DNA, the CDR3 is TGTGCCAGTAGCGTAACATCAGGGGCAGATTCACCCCTCCACTTT. Residues: CASSVTSGADSPLHF.

The table lists this clonotype with many counts. J is TRBJ2-7 and V is TRBV7-8; TRBD2 matches at 8 bases. The CDR3 is made up of 15 amino acids. With V trimmed by 5 bases and J by 3 bases, 9 bases remained unmatched. CDR1 and CDR2 from the germline V gene are SGHVS and FQNEAQ. CDR3 loop: CASSPGTRNYYEQYF. The CDR3 DNA reads TGTGCCAGCAGCCCCGGGACTAGAAATTACTACGAGCAGTACTTC.

The sample holds many counts of this clonotype. The chain carries TRBV7-8 and TRBJ1-5; D gene ambiguous. V was cut by 1 base and J by 6 bases, with 7 bases left in between. This CDR3 contains 13 residues. CDR1 and CDR2 (germline): SGHVS, FQNEAQ. The CDR3 DNA reads as TGTGCCAGCAGCTTAGACCGGATTCAGCCCCAGCATTTT. Its protein product is CASSLDRIQPQHF.

The rearrangement links TRBV20-1 to TRBJ2-3, with 9 bases aligning to TRBD2. The J segment lost 2 bases and the V segment lost 3 bases, leaving 6 bases of the junction unmatched. Germline V lookup: CDR1 DFQATT, CDR2 SNEGSKA (reference sequence). The CDR3 contains 15 residues. The CDR3 is CSASGGGRATDTQYF. Here the CDR3 DNA reads TGCAGTGCTAGTGGGGGCGGGAGGGCCACAGATACGCAGTATTTT.

The rearrangement joins TRBV4-1 to TRBJ1-5, with 7 bases identical to TRBD1. V lost 2 bases and J lost 4; bases outside the gene matches: 8. This CDR3 comprises 16 residues. Germline V CDR1 and CDR2: MGHRA, YSYEKL. CDR3 sequence reads: CASSQRMGTVNQPQHF. The CDR3 nucleotides read TGCGCCAGCAGCCAAAGGATGGGGACAGTAAATCAGCCCCAGCATTTT.

This clonotype was seen only a few times. The chain employs TRBV6-1 and TRBJ2-3; 8 positions match TRBD2. This CDR3 is built from 15 residues. Germline lookup yields CDR1 MNHNS and CDR2 SASEGT. The trim removed 4 bases at V and 2 bases at J, leaving 5 bases unmatched. CDR3 sequence reads: CASSVERGYTDTQYF. DNA for the CDR3: TGTGCCAGCAGTGTGGAGCGGGGGTACACAGATACGCAGTATTTT.

In its sample, this clonotype was seen a few times. The V and J genes are TRBV28 and TRBJ1-1; tentative D call: TRBD1 (5 bases). The CDR3 is made up of 16 amino acids. V dropped 5 bases and J dropped 5 bases, with 21 bases sitting between them. Germline-derived CDR1 and CDR2 are MDHEN and SYDVKM. CDR3 nucleotides: TGTGCCAGCAGTCTCACCCCCGGGGCCGGGGAGACTGAAGCTTTCTTT. As protein: CASSLTPGAGETEAFF.

The CDR3: CASSLDRVTNYGYTF. CDR3 coding DNA: TGTGCCAGCAGCTTAGACAGGGTGACGAACTATGGCTACACCTTC. The chain employs TRBV11-2 and TRBJ1-2; tentative D call: TRBD1 (5 bases). The CDR3 has 15 amino acids. Germline CDR1 SGHAT, CDR2 FQNNGV. Deletions cut 0 bases from V and 2 bases from J, with 10 bases between.

The chain uses TRBV7-8 and TRBJ1-2; D gene ambiguous. Between the trimmed V and J ends, which lost 1 base and 7 bases, there was a span of 10 bases. The CDR3 length is 13 residues. Germline V gene sequence: CDR1 SGHVS, CDR2 FQNEAQ. The CDR3 protein is CASSLEGLGGYTF. In DNA form, the CDR3 reads TGTGCCAGCAGCTTAGAAGGGTTGGGTGGCTACACCTTC.

This clonotype appeared many times. The rearrangement links TRBV7-8 to TRBJ2-3, with D unresolved. Trimming shortened V by 5 bases and J by 0 bases, and 12 bases separated the two germline ends. Germline CDR1 is SGHVS and CDR2 is FQNEAQ. This CDR3 spans 15 amino acids. The CDR3 loop is CASSPGRSSTDTQYF. The CDR3, as DNA: TGTGCCAGCAGCCCCGGACGTTCAAGCACAGATACGCAGTATTTT.

This clonotype was detected a few times. The V and J genes are TRBV11-2 and TRBJ2-7; D is uncertain. V was shortened by 1 base and J by 9 bases, with 16 bases between the two germline ends. CDR1 is SGHAT and CDR2 is FQNNGV in the germline V gene. This CDR3 is 14 amino acids long. The CDR3 protein is CASSLGSRVAVQYF. CDR3 DNA sequence: TGTGCCAGCAGCTTAGGAAGTAGGGTGGCGGTGCAGTACTTC.

V usage is TRBV7-8 and J usage is TRBJ2-2; the match to TRBD2 covers 9 bases. The CDR3 is 15 amino acids. Losses at the gene ends were 8 bases for V and 3 bases for J; bases not matched to a gene: 7. Looked up from germline, CDR1 is SGHVS and CDR2 is FQNEAQ. The CDR3 reads CASGERGVDTGELFF. In DNA, the CDR3 is TGTGCCAGCGGCGAGCGGGGGGTAGACACCGGGGAGCTGTTTTTT.

This clonotype was counted between two and nine times. V usage is TRBV7-2 and J usage is TRBJ2-5; 12 nucleotides match TRBD2. CDR3 length equals 15 residues. The trim removed 5 bases at V and 4 bases at J, leaving 5 bases unmatched. CDR1 is SGHTA and CDR2 is FQGNSA in the germline V gene. CDR3 amino acids: CASSGGLAGRETQYF. The CDR3 DNA reads as TGTGCCAGCAGCGGAGGACTAGCGGGGAGAGAGACCCAGTACTTC. The variable domain in full, with the rest retrieved from reference TRBV7-2 and TRBJ2-5, is GAGVSQSPSNKVTEKGKDVELRCDPISGHTALYWYRQSLGQGLEFLIYFQGNSAPDKSGLPSDRFSAERTGGSVSTLTIQRTQQEDSAVYLCASSGGLAGRETQYFGPGTRLLVL.

This chain links TRBV20-1 with TRBJ2-5, with D maybe TRBD2 (5 bases). Germline assignment: CDR1 DFQATT and CDR2 SNEGSKA (reference sequence). This CDR3 comprises 13 residues. Trimming cost V 1 base and J 2 bases, with 8 bases left between them. CDR3 nucleotides: TGCAGTGCTAGAGCGGGGATACAAGAGACCCAGTACTTC. Amino acids: CSARAGIQETQYF.

This clonotype was observed a few times. The J gene is TRBJ2-7, the V gene TRBV7-8; 7 bases line up with TRBD2. The CDR3 consists of 18 residues. V was pared by 2 bases and J by 9 bases, with 22 bases of the junction left unmatched. Germline CDR1 SGHVS, CDR2 FQNEAQ. The CDR3 nucleotides are TGTGCCAGCAGCTTATCGGGAGGAGGTTCCCGGAAAATTGGCCGGCAGTACTTC. Translation: CASSLSGGGSRKIGRQYF.

The V call is TRBV6-1, the J call TRBJ2-7; the D gene is possibly TRBD2 (5 bases). Per the germline V gene, CDR1 is MNHNS and CDR2 is SASEGT. CDR3 length: 14 residues. Between the trimmed V and J ends, which lost 7 bases and 7 bases, there was a span of 20 bases. CDR3 DNA: TGTGCCAGCAACCGAGGACTGCGGACTGAAGAGCAGTACTTC. It specifies CASNRGLRTEEQYF.

The chain recombines TRBV7-9 with TRBJ1-3; D is undetermined. The germline gives CDR1 SEHNR, CDR2 FQNEAQ (reference sequence). The CDR3 is 15 amino acids. Trimming shortened V by 4 bases and J by 0 bases, and 10 bases separated the two germline ends. The CDR3 is CASSSTADSGNTIYF. CDR3 bases: TGTGCCAGCAGCTCCACCGCCGACTCTGGAAACACCATATATTTT.

V and J are TRBV6-2 or TRBV6-3 and TRBJ2-4; 7 bases align to TRBD2. The CDR3 is 16 residues long. V shed 2 bases, J shed 3 bases, and the junction held 7 bases outside the gene matches. Looked up from germline, CDR1 is MNHEY and CDR2 is SVGEGT. In nucleotides, the CDR3 is TGTGCCAGCAGTTACGGTCCTAGCGGAAACAAAAACATTCAGTACTTC. Translation: CASSYGPSGNKNIQYF.

This chain joins TRBV5-6 and TRBJ2-2; no clear D gene. The germline CDR1 and CDR2 sequences are SGHDT and YYEEEE. Trimming cost V 1 base and J 6 bases, with 7 bases left between them. The CDR3 is 13 amino acids. CDR3 nucleotides: TGTGCCAGCAGCTTGTCCGGCCCCGGGGAGCTGTTTTTT. Its translation: CASSLSGPGELFF. The whole variable domain, remainder taken from reference TRBV5-6 and TRBJ2-2, is DAGVTQSPTHLIKTRGQQVTLRCSPKSGHDTVSWYQQALGQGPQFIFQYYEEEERQRGNFPDRFSGHQFPNYSSELNVNALLLGDSALYLCASSLSGPGELFFGEGSRLTVL.

The chain employs TRBV7-2 and TRBJ2-5; 9 nucleotides match TRBD2. J lost 5 bases, V lost 3 bases, and 7 bases had no gene match. There are 15 residues in the CDR3. Germline V gene lookup returns CDR1 SGHTA and CDR2 FQGNSA. Here the CDR3 reads CASSFRRGGKETQYF. As DNA, the CDR3 is TGTGCCAGCAGCTTCAGGCGGGGGGGCAAGGAGACCCAGTACTTC.

The sample holds one count of this clonotype. The chain links TRBV7-8 to TRBJ2-7, with TRBD1 matching 10 bases. Germline V gene sequence: CDR1 SGHVS, CDR2 FQNEAQ. Losses at the gene ends were 5 bases for V and 5 bases for J; bases not matched to a gene: 9. The CDR3 sequence is 15 residues long. CDR3 amino acids: CASSPRGQGHHEQYF. For the CDR3, the DNA is TGTGCCAGCAGCCCCAGGGGACAGGGGCACCACGAGCAGTACTTC.

This clonotype was observed a few times. The rearrangement links TRBV12-3 or TRBV12-4 to TRBJ2-2; no clear D. V was shortened by 3 bases and J by 0 bases, with 8 bases between the two germline ends. This CDR3 has 15 amino acids. CDR3 DNA: TGTGCCAGCAGTTTGGGAACTCCGAACACCGGGGAGCTGTTTTTT. This gives the protein CASSLGTPNTGELFF.

The rearrangement uses TRBV5-4 and TRBJ1-4; a weak D match, TRBD1 (5 bases). V was shortened by 4 bases and J by 7 bases, with 11 bases between the two germline ends. The CDR3 is 13 residues long. Per germline, CDR1 SGHNT and CDR2 YYREEE (reference sequence). The chain's CDR3 is CASSTGPFEKLFF. The CDR3 nucleotides read TGTGCCAGCAGCACGGGACCCTTTGAAAAACTGTTTTTT.

This clonotype was seen more than once but under ten times. The chain employs TRBV7-2 and TRBJ2-2; D gene unclear. Germline CDR1 is SGHTA and CDR2 is FQGNSA. With 1 base removed from V and 9 bases from J, the gap between germline ends came to 6 bases. The CDR3 has 12 residues. The CDR3 protein is CASSLDGRELFF. CDR3 coding DNA: TGTGCCAGCAGCTTAGATGGCCGGGAGCTGTTTTTT.

This sequence joins TRBV6-8 and TRBJ1-3; D unresolved. V lost 6 bases to trimming and J lost 10 bases, with 19 bases between them. Germline assignment: CDR1 MNHGY and CDR2 SAAAGT. The CDR3 is made up of 14 amino acids. In DNA, the CDR3 is TGTGCCAGCAGCACCCCCGGGATCGCGGGTACCATATATTTT. Translation gives CASSTPGIAGTIYF.

This clonotype came up a few times. The chain employs TRBV2 and TRBJ2-3, with a weak D call TRBD1 (6 bases). The CDR3 runs 15 residues. Germline V gives CDR1 SNHLY, CDR2 FYNNEI. Trimming removed 8 bases at V and 1 base at J, with 16 bases between. Written as DNA, the CDR3 is TGTGCCAGCCTGCCGTCCAGGGGCCGCACAGATACGCAGTATTTT. Amino acids: CASLPSRGRTDTQYF.

This clonotype was seen only a few times. The chain combines TRBV7-2 with TRBJ2-7; 9 bases align to TRBD2. Germline CDR1 reads SGHTA; CDR2 reads FQGNSA. This CDR3 region has 15 residues. The ends lost 1 base at V and 7 bases at J; junction bases unmatched: 8. The DNA of the CDR3 is TGTGCCAGCAGCTTAGGAGTCGCGGGAGGGCGGGAGCAGTACTTC. This codes for CASSLGVAGGREQYF.